This TCR beta chain originates from a study of shared clonotypes between healthy human individuals. Trimming shortened V by 6 bases and J by 0 bases, and 18 bases separated the two germline ends. The CDR3 totals 16 residues. The germline V gene encodes CDR1 MDHEN and CDR2 SYDVKM. Sequencing used immunoSEQ multiplex PCR; TCRdb keeps in-frame clones, though not all of them. Among about 650,000 clones listed, roughly 95% were seen once. Selected positively for CCR7 and CD45RO-negative, naive CD8 cells excluded terminally differentiated effector memory CD45RA+ cells. The donors, healthy adults who were HIV-negative, had experienced no recent acute infections or vaccinations.

Sequencing was done on a sample of naive CD8+ T cells sorted from blood. The chain carries TRBV28 and TRBJ2-7; D is perhaps TRBD1 (7 bases). This TCR was sampled from a woman aged 30 to 39 in good health. CDR3 sequence (DNA): TGTGCCAGCAGACACGACAGGGTCGGGAGCTCCTACGAGCAGTACTTC. This gives the protein CASRHDRVGSSYEQYF. The full variable domain, with the rest looked up from reference TRBV28 and TRBJ2-7, is DVKVTQSSRYLVKRTGEKVFLECVQDMDHENMFWYRQDPGLGLRLIYFSYDVKMKEKGDIPEGYSVSREKKERFSLILESASTNQTSMYLCASRHDRVGSSYEQYFGPGTRLTVT.